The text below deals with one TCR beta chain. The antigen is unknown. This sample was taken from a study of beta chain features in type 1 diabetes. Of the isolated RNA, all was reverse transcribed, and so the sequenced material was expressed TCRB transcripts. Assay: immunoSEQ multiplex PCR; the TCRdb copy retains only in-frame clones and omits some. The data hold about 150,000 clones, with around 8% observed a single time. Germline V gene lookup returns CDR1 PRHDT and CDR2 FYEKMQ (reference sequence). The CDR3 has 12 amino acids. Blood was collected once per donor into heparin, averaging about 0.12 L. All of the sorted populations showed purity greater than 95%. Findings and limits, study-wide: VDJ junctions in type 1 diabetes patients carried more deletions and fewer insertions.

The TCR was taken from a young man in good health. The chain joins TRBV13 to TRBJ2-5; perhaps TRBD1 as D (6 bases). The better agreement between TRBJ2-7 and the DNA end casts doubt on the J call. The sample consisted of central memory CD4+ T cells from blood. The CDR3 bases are TGTGCCAGTGCCAGGGGTTTCTACGAGCAGTACTTC. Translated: CASARGFYEQYF.